What follows are 5 T cell receptor beta chains derived from one specimen sequenced in a study of T-cell reconstitution after alpha-beta-depleted transplantation in children. It was with unique molecular identifiers that the TCRbeta library was prepared. TCRdb re-called the PCR reads with MiXCR, one entry per CDR3 protein. The sample comprises about 830,000 distinct CDR3 sequences, roughly 15% of which are singletons, and under 6% rests with the top ten. The source was PBMCs, mostly from graft donor cells, collected 360 days after TCRalphabeta/CD19-depleted stem cell transplant. These receptors came from a male patient younger than 18 who had a stem cell transplant for acute lymphoblastic leukemia, so the T cells may come from the graft donor.

The V call is TRBV3-1, the J call TRBJ1-5; 8 bases agree with TRBD1. Germline CDR1 reads LGHDT; CDR2 reads YNNKEL (reference sequence). This CDR3 has 13 amino acids. The J segment lost 6 bases and the V segment lost 4 bases, leaving 2 bases of the junction unmatched. In DNA form, the CDR3 reads TGTGCCAGCAGCCCCCAGGGGGCTCAGCCCCAGCATTTT. Amino acids: CASSPQGAQPQHF. The whole variable domain, remainder taken from reference TRBV3-1 and TRBJ1-5, is DTAVSQTPKYLVTQMGNDKSIKCEQNLGHDTMYWYKQDSKKFLKIMFSYNNKELIINETVPNRFSPKSPDKAHLNLHINSLELGDSAVYFCASSPQGAQPQHFGDGTRLSIL.

This clonotype was recorded a few times. The V and J genes are TRBV28 and TRBJ1-6; tentatively, D is TRBD1 (6 bases). The CDR3 is made up of 13 amino acids. Germline V gives CDR1 MDHEN, CDR2 SYDVKM. V lost 8 bases and J 8 bases, leaving 13 bases between the germline ends. CDR3 nucleotide sequence: TGTGCCAGCTCCTGGGGGGCAGATTCACCCCTCCACTTT. Translating gives CASSWGADSPLHF. Looking up the rest from reference TRBV28 and TRBJ1-6 gives the full variable domain: DVKVTQSSRYLVKRTGEKVFLECVQDMDHENMFWYRQDPGLGLRLIYFSYDVKMKEKGDIPEGYSVSREKKERFSLILESASTNQTSMYLCASSWGADSPLHFGNGTRLTVT.

The rearrangement joins TRBV11-2 to TRBJ2-7; 11 bases agree with TRBD2. V trimming: 5 bases; J trimming: 4 bases; junction bases outside the gene matches: 7. The CDR3 runs 15 residues. CDR1 SGHAT and CDR2 FQNNGV come from the germline V gene. DNA for the CDR3: TGTGCCAGCAGCATAACTAGCGGGAGAGAGTACGAGCAGTACTTC. This codes for CASSITSGREYEQYF.

This clonotype was seen a single time. The chain joins TRBV20-1 to TRBJ2-1, with 11 bases fitting TRBD2. V was clipped by 5 bases and J by 7 bases; unmatched bases: 13. The CDR3 loop spans 16 amino acids. CDR1 and CDR2 from the germline V gene are DFQATT and SNEGSKA (reference sequence). The CDR3 sequence is CSAPWGERTSGNEQFF. CDR3 coding DNA: TGCAGTGCTCCATGGGGCGAACGGACTAGCGGGAATGAGCAGTTCTTC.

This clonotype showed up many times. The rearrangement joins TRBV5-1 to TRBJ2-7; no reliable D call. The CDR3 sequence is 12 residues long. V lost 0 bases to trimming and J lost 7 bases, with 8 bases between them. Germline CDR1 reads SGHRS; CDR2 reads YFSETQ. The CDR3, as DNA: TGCGCCAGCAGCTTGGTACAGCAAGAGCAGTACTTC. This translates into CASSLVQQEQYF.